The rows below give T cell receptor beta chains drawn from one sample of a study of cytomegalovirus exposure and HLA in healthy donors. The method was immunoSEQ multiplex PCR; TCRdb's version includes in-frame clones alone and lacks a portion of them. The sample shows roughly 180,000 clones, 76% of them seen only once. The sequencing input was PBMCs. Receptor source: a female donor in good health and CMV-seronegative. Both conserved end residues are part of each CDR3. The D gene is left open where the match is weak. Clone size is shown for a subset of rows, as once, few, many or a class of expanded clone.

>TRBV7-9|NA|NA|TRBJ1-5
TGTGCCAGCAGCGGACAGTATAGCAATCAGCCCCAGCATTTT
CASSGQYSNQPQHF
>TRBV7-2|NA|TRBD1|TRBJ1-1
TGTGCCAGCAGCGCCCGGACAGGATGGACTGAAGCTTTCTTT
CASSARTGWTEAFF
>TRBV30|NA|NA|TRBJ1-5
TGTGCCTGGAGTGTAAAGGGTACTAGTCAGCCCCAGCATTTT
CAWSVKGTSQPQHF
>TRBV30|NA|NA|TRBJ1-5
TGTGCCTGGGCGACAGGTTATAGCAATCAGCCCCAGCATTTT
CAWATGYSNQPQHF
>TRBV7-9|NA|NA|TRBJ2-7
TGTGCCAGCAGCTTGGAGATCGGCTCCTACGAGCAGTACTTC
CASSLEIGSYEQYF
>TRBV29-1|NA|NA|TRBJ2-1
TGCAGCGTCATTACTAGCATCAATGTCAATGAGCAGTTCTTC
CSVITSINVNEQFF
>TRBV4-2|NA|TRBD1|TRBJ1-2
TGTGCCAGCAGCCAAGAACCCTCTAGACAGGGCGGCTATGGCTACACCTTC
CASSQEPSRQGGYGYTF
>TRBV7-2|once|NA|TRBJ1-2
TGTGCCAGCAGCGGCCGCTTACAGGACTATGGCTACACCTTC
CASSGRLQDYGYTF
>TRBV7-9|NA|TRBD1|TRBJ2-5
TGTGCCAGCAGCTGGACAGGGGGCCAAGAGACCCAGTACTTC
CASSWTGGQETQYF
>TRBV29-1|NA|NA|TRBJ2-7
TGCAGCGTTGAAACAGTTTACGAGCAGTACTTC
CSVETVYEQYF
>TRBV7-2|few|NA|TRBJ2-3
TGTGCCAGCGCGAGCCTCGCAATGGATACGCAGTATTTT
CASASLAMDTQYF
>TRBV4-3|NA|TRBD2|TRBJ2-3
TGCGCCAGCAGCCCCGCGGGAGGGAGGGATACGCAGTATTTT
CASSPAGGRDTQYF
>TRBV29-1|NA|NA|TRBJ1-1
TGCAGCGGGATTCGCAGGGGTCCTGAAGCTTTCTTT
CSGIRRGPEAFF
>TRBV2|NA|NA|TRBJ1-1
TGTGCCAGCAGGCCTCTTTCCCAGGGGAACACTGAAGCTTTCTTT
CASRPLSQGNTEAFF
>TRBV6-1|NA|TRBD1|TRBJ1-5
TGTGCCAGCAGTGTGACAGGGAGGAGAAGCAATCAGCCCCAGCATTTT
CASSVTGRRSNQPQHF
>TRBV9|NA|NA|TRBJ1-3
TGTGCCAGCAGCGTAGAACCTGGCCGAAGAAGTGGTTTAAACACCATATATTTT
CASSVEPGRRSGLNTIYF
>TRBV4-3|NA|NA|TRBJ1-1
TGCGCCAGCAGCCAAGATCGTTCCCGTAAGAACACTGAAGCTTTCTTT
CASSQDRSRKNTEAFF
>TRBV11-2|NA|NA|TRBJ1-1
TGTGCCAGCAGCCCCGTCGGGGGGGCGGAGGTAAATGAAGCTTTCTTT
CASSPVGGAEVNEAFF
>TRBV7-2|once|TRBD1|TRBJ1-1
TGTGCCAGCGGACCAGGGGGAGGATACACTGAAGCTTTCTTT
CASGPGGGYTEAFF
>TRBV10-1|NA|NA|TRBJ2-5
TGCGCCAGCAGTGCCGTGGGGGGTGCGGAGACCCAGTACTTC
CASSAVGGAETQYF
>TRBV5-5|NA|TRBD2|TRBJ2-2
TGTGCCAGCAGCTTGGCCGTAGGCGGGGGGGTTGCCGGGGAGCTGTTTTTT
CASSLAVGGGVAGELFF
>TRBV9|NA|TRBD1|TRBJ2-2
TGTGCCAGCGGGGGGACAGGGGGGAACACCGGGGAGCTGTTTTTT
CASGGTGGNTGELFF
>TRBV4-1|NA|NA|TRBJ1-1
TGCGCCAGCAGCCCCCCCGGGACACCGAACACTGAAGCTTTCTTT
CASSPPGTPNTEAFF
>TRBV5-4|NA|NA|TRBJ1-2
TGTGCCAGCAGCCCACCGAGGGGGGAGGGTGGCTACACCTTC
CASSPPRGEGGYTF
>TRBV6-5|NA|NA|TRBJ1-2
TGTGCCAGCAGTGCCTCGACAGCTAACTATGGCTACACCTTC
CASSASTANYGYTF
>TRBV5-4|NA|NA|TRBJ2-3
TGTGCCAGCAGCCTGCGAGGGCGCACAGATACGCAGTATTTT
CASSLRGRTDTQYF
>TRBV6-6|NA|TRBD2|TRBJ2-1
TGTGCCAGCGGTTTTGATATGGCTAGCGGGGGTGATGAGCAGTTCTTC
CASGFDMASGGDEQFF
>TRBV4-3|NA|NA|TRBJ2-7
TGCGCCAGCAGCCAAGAAATGGGTGACTATCAACCTACCAAGCAGTACTTC
CASSQEMGDYQPTKQYF
>TRBV4-3|NA|NA|TRBJ2-2
TGCGCCAGCAGCCAAGATTTACTAGCCGCCGGGGAGCTGTTTTTT
CASSQDLLAAGELFF
>TRBV6-5|NA|NA|TRBJ1-1
TGTGCCAGCAGTGACGTGAGGGCGAGAACTGAAGCTTTCTTT
CASSDVRARTEAFF
>TRBV14|NA|TRBD2|TRBJ2-3
TGTGCCAGCAGCTTAAAACTCGGGGGGACCGCGAGCACAGATACGCAGTATTTT
CASSLKLGGTASTDTQYF
>TRBV7-3|once|NA|TRBJ1-1
TGTGCCAGCAGCTCCACGGGGGTGCGGGACACTGAAGCTTTCTTT
CASSSTGVRDTEAFF
>TRBV5-4|NA|TRBD1|TRBJ1-1
TGTGCCAGCAGCTTGGGGCGGACAGGGGGCGAGGACACTGAAGCTTTCTTT
CASSLGRTGGEDTEAFF
>TRBV9|NA|NA|TRBJ1-2
TGTGCCAGCAGCGTAGGGGGCAGGGCTGACTATGGCTACACCTTC
CASSVGGRADYGYTF
>TRBV9|once|TRBD2|TRBJ2-3
TGTGCCAGCAGCGGGGGGACTAGCGGAGGAGACCCCGCAGATACGCAGTATTTT
CASSGGTSGGDPADTQYF
>TRBV5-1|once|TRBD1|TRBJ1-4
TGCGCCAGCAGCACCGGACAGGGCCTTAATGAAAAACTGTTTTTT
CASSTGQGLNEKLFF
>TRBV4-3|NA|TRBD2|TRBJ2-7
TGCGCCAGCAGCCTGGGACTAGAACCTTCCTACGAGCAGTACTTC
CASSLGLEPSYEQYF
>TRBV9|NA|TRBD2|TRBJ2-7
TGTGCCAGCAGCCGTAAGGTTGGGACTAGCGCAATGTACGAGCAGTACTTC
CASSRKVGTSAMYEQYF
>TRBV30|NA|TRBD1|TRBJ1-4
TGTGCCATAGACAGGGGTCGGGAAAAACTGTTTTTT
CAIDRGREKLFF
>TRBV5-4|once|TRBD2|TRBJ2-5
TGTGCCAGCAGCCGGGGACTAGCGGGAGGGTACCAAGAGACCCAGTACTTC
CASSRGLAGGYQETQYF
>TRBV27|NA|TRBD1|TRBJ1-1
TGTGCCAGCAGCTCCTCACAGGGGTCTGAAGCTTTCTTT
CASSSSQGSEAFF
>TRBV5-6|NA|NA|TRBJ2-6
TGTGCCAGCAGCATACACAGGGACTCTGGGGCCAACGTCCTGACTTTC
CASSIHRDSGANVLTF